Listed below are T cell receptor beta chains from one sample, sequenced in a study of blood T cell repertoires in COVID-19. Assay: immunoSEQ multiplex PCR; the TCRdb copy retains only in-frame clones and omits some. The sample carries roughly 400,000 clones, around 87% recorded once. Sequenced: peripheral blood. The receptors were sampled from a woman in her fifties or sixties with COVID-19, enrolled during active disease. Each CDR3 is given without its conserved first and last residue.

J | V | CDR3
TRBJ2-7 | TRBV5-1 | ASSLGAGGYEQY
TRBJ2-1 | TRBV3-1/TRBV3-2 | ASSRLAGGRYNEQF
TRBJ1-2 | TRBV9 | ASSGSEVYGYT
TRBJ1-5 | TRBV27 | ASSPGQNQPQH
TRBJ2-3 | TRBV18 | ASSPSTSGGAGTDTQY
TRBJ2-1 | TRBV13 | ASSLASGGYNEQF
TRBJ1-5 | TRBV10-2 | ASSGQREGNQPQH
TRBJ1-1 | TRBV5-5 | ASSLVSNTEAF
TRBJ1-3 | TRBV7-6 | ASSLLAGTTGNTIY
TRBJ1-6 | TRBV5-4 | ASRGQGERGSPLH
TRBJ2-7 | TRBV2 | ASTARPLTRSSYEQY
TRBJ1-3 | TRBV30 | AWDRGHGNTIY
TRBJ2-7 | TRBV6-6 | ASSRGGEYEQY
TRBJ1-5 | TRBV28 | ASRPRDRGLLENQPQH
TRBJ2-7 | TRBV18 | ASSPPGPGRSYEQY
TRBJ1-5 | TRBV18 | ASSLLGQVNQPQH
TRBJ1-1 | TRBV13 | ASSAARGQGGTEAF
TRBJ1-2 | TRBV5-6 | ASRKQGVDYGYT
TRBJ2-3 | TRBV5-1 | ASSPAGTGSTDTQY
TRBJ1-1 | TRBV29-1 | SVKNRGSHTEAF
TRBJ1-4 | TRBV28 | ASSRPTGLGEKLF
TRBJ2-3 | TRBV7-9 | ALGRSGATDTQY
TRBJ1-1 | TRBV12-3/TRBV12-4 | ASSRQAGTEAF
TRBJ1-6 | TRBV10-3 | AISPSSYNSPLH
TRBJ1-1 | TRBV7-3 | ASSITGGNTEAF
TRBJ2-5 | TRBV14 | ASSQDRRPRRETQY
TRBJ1-2 | TRBV5-6 | ATRRDNYGYT
TRBJ2-2 | TRBV5-1 | ASSFGPGIDGELF
TRBJ1-1 | TRBV19 | ASSADRGNTEAF
TRBJ2-7 | TRBV7-9 | ASSLMGTVSYEQY
TRBJ2-3 | TRBV4-2 | ASSRGLAGGGTDTQY
TRBJ1-6 | TRBV27 | ASSLTRNSPLH
TRBJ2-2 | TRBV7-9 | ASSSDFQNTGELF
TRBJ2-5 | TRBV7-8 | ASSLRDRAETQY
TRBJ2-5 | TRBV11-2 | ASSLGYGDAETQY
TRBJ2-7 | TRBV18 | ASSPGLDYEQY
TRBJ1-4 | TRBV7-2 | ASSSRQGSLTNEKLF
TRBJ1-1 | TRBV5-4 | ASSSPGRGSEAF
TRBJ1-2 | TRBV19 | ASGDRPYYGYT
TRBJ1-5 | TRBV27 | ASSSRQGRASGVNQPQH
TRBJ2-7 | TRBV5-1 | ASSAGTYEQY
TRBJ2-3 | TRBV5-1 | ASSVPTTGTDTQY
TRBJ2-1 | TRBV11-2 | ASSLSTVYNEQF
TRBJ1-5 | TRBV9 | GSEGNQPQH
TRBJ2-2 | TRBV9 | ASSAGNSGVGTGELF
TRBJ1-5 | TRBV7-8 | ASSLGGGNQPQH
TRBJ2-1 | TRBV4-1 | ASSQDLGTPLGGEQF
TRBJ2-1 | TRBV9 | ASSSRTRTPYNEQF
TRBJ2-5 | TRBV27 | ASSLSLPNRDTRLETQY
TRBJ2-3 | TRBV12-3/TRBV12-4 | ASRLANFY
TRBJ1-4 | TRBV18 | ASSPPNSFNEKLF
TRBJ2-1 | TRBV27 | ASRTRLAGAYNEQF
TRBJ2-3 | TRBV11-2 | ASSLETETDTQY
TRBJ2-1 | TRBV18 | ASSPGLASEQF
TRBJ2-7 | TRBV6-5 | ASSSPGTSGGYEQY
TRBJ1-6 | TRBV28 | ASEGADHNNSPLH
TRBJ2-7 | TRBV2 | ASRSTGAQEQY
TRBJ2-7 | TRBV6-5 | ASSFKTGGTYEQY
TRBJ2-5 | TRBV18 | ASSTIAGGRSSETQY